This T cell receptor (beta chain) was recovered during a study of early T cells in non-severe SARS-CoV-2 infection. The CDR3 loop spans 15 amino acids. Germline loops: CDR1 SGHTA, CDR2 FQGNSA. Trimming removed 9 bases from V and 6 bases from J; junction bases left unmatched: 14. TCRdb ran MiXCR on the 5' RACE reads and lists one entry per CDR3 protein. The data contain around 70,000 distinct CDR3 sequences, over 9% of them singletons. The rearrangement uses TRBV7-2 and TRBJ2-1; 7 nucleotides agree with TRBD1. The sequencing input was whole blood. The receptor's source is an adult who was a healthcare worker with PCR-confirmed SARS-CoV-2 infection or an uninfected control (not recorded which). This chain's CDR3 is CASRGGFKGSNEQFF. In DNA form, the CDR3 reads TGTGCCAGTAGAGGGGGCTTTAAGGGCAGCAATGAGCAGTTCTTC.